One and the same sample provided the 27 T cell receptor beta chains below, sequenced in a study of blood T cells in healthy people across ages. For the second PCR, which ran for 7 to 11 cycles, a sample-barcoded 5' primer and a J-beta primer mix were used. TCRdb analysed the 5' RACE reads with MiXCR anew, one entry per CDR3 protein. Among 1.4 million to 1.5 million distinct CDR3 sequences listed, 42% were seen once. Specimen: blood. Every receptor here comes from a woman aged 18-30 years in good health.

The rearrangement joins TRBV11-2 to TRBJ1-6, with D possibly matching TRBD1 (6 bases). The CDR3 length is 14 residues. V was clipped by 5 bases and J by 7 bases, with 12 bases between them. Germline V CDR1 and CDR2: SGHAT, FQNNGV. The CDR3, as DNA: TGTGCCAGCAGCATGCGGGACAAGAATTCACCCCTCCACTTT. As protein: CASSMRDKNSPLHF.

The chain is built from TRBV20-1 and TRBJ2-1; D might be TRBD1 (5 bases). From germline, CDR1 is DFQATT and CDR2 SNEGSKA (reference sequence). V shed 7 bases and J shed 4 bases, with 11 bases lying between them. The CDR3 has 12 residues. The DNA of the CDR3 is TGCAGTGTATGGGGCCTATACAATGAGCAGTTCTTC. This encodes CSVWGLYNEQFF.

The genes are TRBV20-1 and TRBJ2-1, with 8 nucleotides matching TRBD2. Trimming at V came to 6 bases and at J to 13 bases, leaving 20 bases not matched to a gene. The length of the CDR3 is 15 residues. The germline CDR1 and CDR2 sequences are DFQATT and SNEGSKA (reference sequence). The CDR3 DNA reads TGCAGTGCCCTTAATCGGGGGGGGTATCAAGAGACCCAGTTCTTC. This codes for CSALNRGGYQETQFF.

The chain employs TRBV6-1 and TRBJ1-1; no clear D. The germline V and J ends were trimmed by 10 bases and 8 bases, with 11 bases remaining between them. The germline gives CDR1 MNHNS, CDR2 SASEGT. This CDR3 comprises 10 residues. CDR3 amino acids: CATLSEEAFF. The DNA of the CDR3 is TGTGCCACCCTTAGTGAAGAAGCTTTCTTT.

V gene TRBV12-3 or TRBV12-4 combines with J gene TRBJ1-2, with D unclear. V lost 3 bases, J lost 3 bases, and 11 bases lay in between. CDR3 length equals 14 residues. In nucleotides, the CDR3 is TGTGCCAGCAGTTTTCGGGCAGGCGACTATGGCTACACCTTC. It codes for CASSFRAGDYGYTF.

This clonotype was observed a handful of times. The CDR3 bases are TGTGCCAGTTCTCCGACAGGGAATCCCCCCTACGAGCAGTACTTC. Its protein is CASSPTGNPPYEQYF. The chain joins TRBV27 to TRBJ2-7; 7 bases agree with TRBD1. V was pared by 9 bases and J by 2 bases, with 13 bases of the junction left unmatched. This CDR3 region has 15 residues. Germline V lookup: CDR1 MNHEY, CDR2 SMNVEV (reference sequence).

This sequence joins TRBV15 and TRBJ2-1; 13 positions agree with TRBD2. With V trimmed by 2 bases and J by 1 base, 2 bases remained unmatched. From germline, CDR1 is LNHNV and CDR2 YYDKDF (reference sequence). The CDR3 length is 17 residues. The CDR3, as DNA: TGTGCCACCAGCAGATTGGGACTAGCGGGATCCTACAATGAGCAGTTCTTC. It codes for CATSRLGLAGSYNEQFF.

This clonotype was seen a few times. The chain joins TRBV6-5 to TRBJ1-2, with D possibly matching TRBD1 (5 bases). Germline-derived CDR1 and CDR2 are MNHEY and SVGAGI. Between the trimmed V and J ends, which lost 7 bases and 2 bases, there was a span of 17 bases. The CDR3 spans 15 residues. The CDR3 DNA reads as TGTGCCAGCACCTCCGCGGGACGGTGGAACTATGGCTACACCTTC. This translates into CASTSAGRWNYGYTF.

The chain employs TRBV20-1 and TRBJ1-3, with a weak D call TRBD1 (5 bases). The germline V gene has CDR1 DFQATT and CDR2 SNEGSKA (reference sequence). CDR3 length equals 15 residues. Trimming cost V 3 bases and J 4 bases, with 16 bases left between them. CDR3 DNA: TGCAGTGCTAGTCGCAAGGGGATCCCGGGAAACACCATATATTTT. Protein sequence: CSASRKGIPGNTIYF.

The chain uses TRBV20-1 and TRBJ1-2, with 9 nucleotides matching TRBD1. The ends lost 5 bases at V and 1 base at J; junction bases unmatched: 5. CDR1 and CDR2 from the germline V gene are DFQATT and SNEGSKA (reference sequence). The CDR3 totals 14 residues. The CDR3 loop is CSASRQGVNYGYTF. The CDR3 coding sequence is TGCAGTGCTTCCCGACAGGGGGTTAACTATGGCTACACCTTC.

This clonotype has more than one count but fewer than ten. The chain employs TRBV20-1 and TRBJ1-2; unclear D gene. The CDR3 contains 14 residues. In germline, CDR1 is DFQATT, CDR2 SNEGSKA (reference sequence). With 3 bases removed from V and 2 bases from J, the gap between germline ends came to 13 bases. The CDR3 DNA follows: TGCAGTGCTAGCGCAGCGCAGACGAACTATGGCTACACCTTC. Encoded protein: CSASAAQTNYGYTF.

CDR3 bases: TGCGCCAGCAGACAGGTCAGGGGGCATGGCTACACCTTC. Protein product: CASRQVRGHGYTF. This chain links TRBV5-1 with TRBJ1-2; 8 bases match TRBD1. V was pared by 5 bases and J by 6 bases, with 6 bases of the junction left unmatched. The length of the CDR3 is 13 residues. CDR1 is SGHRS and CDR2 is YFSETQ in the germline V gene.

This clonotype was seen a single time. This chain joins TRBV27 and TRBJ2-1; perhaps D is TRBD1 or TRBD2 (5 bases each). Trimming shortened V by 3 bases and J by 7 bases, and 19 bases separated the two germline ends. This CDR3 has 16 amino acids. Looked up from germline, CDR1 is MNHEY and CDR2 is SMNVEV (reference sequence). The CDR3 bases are TGTGCCAGCAGTTTTGCTGGGGACCGACGGGCAAATGAGCAGTTCTTC. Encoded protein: CASSFAGDRRANEQFF.

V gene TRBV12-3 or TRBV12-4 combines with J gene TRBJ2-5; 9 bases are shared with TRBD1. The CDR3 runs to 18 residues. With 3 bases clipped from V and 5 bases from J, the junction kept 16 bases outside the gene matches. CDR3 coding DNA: TGTGCCAGCAGTTTGGGCTCTGGGGGACAGGGTCGGGCTGAGACCCAGTACTTC. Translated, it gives CASSLGSGGQGRAETQYF.

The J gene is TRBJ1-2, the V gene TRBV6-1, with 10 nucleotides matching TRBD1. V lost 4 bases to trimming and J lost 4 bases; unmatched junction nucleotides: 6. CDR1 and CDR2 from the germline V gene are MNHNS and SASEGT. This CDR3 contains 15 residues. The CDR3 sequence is CASSAAGTGAYGYTF. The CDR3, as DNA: TGTGCCAGCAGTGCAGCCGGGACAGGGGCCTATGGCTACACCTTC.

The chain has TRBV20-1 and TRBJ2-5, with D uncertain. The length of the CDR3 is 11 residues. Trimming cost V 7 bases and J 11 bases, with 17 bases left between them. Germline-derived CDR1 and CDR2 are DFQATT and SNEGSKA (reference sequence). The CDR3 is CSEFVPALQYF. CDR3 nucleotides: TGCAGTGAATTCGTCCCGGCCCTACAGTACTTC.

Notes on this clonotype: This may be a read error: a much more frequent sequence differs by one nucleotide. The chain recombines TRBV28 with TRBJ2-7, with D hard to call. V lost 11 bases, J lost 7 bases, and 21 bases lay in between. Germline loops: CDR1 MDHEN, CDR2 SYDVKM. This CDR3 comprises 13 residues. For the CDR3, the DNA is TGTGCCGTTGTGAGCGCCCCACGGAATGAGCAGTACTTC. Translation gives CAVVSAPRNEQYF.

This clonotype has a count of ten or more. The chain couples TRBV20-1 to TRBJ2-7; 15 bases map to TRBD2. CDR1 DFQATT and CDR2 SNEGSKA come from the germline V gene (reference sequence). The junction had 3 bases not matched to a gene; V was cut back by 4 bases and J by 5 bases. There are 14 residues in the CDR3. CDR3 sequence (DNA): TGCAGTGCTATGGGACTAGCGGGAGGCGACGAGCAGTACTTC. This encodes CSAMGLAGGDEQYF.

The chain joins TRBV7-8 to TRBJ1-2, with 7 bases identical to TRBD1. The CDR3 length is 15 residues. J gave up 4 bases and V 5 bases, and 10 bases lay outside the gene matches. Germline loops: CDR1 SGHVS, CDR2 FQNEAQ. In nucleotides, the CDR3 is TGTGCCAGCAGCCTAACAGGGGACTGGCTCTATGGCTACACCTTC. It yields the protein CASSLTGDWLYGYTF.

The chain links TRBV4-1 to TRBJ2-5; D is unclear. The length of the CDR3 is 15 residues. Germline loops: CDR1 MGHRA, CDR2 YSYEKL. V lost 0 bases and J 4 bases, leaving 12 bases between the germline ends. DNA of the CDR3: TGCGCCAGCAGCCAAGATTGGCAGGCGATAGAGACCCAGTACTTC. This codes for CASSQDWQAIETQYF.

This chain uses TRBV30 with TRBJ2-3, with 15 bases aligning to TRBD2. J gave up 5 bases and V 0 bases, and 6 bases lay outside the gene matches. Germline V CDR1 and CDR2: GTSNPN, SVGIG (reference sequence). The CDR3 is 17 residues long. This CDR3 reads CAWSVWRTSGGVDTQYF. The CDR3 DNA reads TGTGCCTGGAGTGTATGGCGGACTAGCGGGGGGGTAGATACGCAGTATTTT. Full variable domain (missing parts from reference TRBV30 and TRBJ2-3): SQTIHQWPATLVQPVGSPLSLECTVEGTSNPNLYWYRQAAGRGLQLLFYSVGIGQISSEVPQNLSASRPQDRQFILSSKKLLLSDSGFYLCAWSVWRTSGGVDTQYFGPGTRLTVL.

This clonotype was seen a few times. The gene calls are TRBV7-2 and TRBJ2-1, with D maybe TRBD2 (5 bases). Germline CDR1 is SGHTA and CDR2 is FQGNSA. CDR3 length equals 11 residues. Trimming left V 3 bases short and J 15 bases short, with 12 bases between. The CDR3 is CASSFSGWLFF. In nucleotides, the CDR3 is TGTGCCAGCAGCTTCTCGGGGTGGCTGTTCTTC.

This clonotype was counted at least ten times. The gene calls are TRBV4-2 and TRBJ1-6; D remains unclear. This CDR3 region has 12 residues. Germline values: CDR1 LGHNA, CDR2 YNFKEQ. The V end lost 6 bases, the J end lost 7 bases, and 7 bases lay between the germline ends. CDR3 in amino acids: CASRPQNSPLHF. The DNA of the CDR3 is TGTGCCAGCAGACCCCAGAATTCACCCCTCCACTTT.

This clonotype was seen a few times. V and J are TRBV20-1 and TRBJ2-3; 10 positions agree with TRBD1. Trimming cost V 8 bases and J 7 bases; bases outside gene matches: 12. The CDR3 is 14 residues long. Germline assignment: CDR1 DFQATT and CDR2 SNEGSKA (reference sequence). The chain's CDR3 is CSRYKTGGAYTQYF. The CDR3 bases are TGCAGTCGATACAAGACAGGGGGCGCTTATACGCAGTATTTT.

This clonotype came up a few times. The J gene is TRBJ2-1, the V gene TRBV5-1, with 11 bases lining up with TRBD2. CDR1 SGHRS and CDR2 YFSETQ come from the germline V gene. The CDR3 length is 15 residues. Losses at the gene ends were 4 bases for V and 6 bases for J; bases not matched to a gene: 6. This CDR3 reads CASSQLAGVSNEQFF. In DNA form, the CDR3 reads TGCGCCAGCAGCCAACTAGCGGGAGTAAGCAATGAGCAGTTCTTC.

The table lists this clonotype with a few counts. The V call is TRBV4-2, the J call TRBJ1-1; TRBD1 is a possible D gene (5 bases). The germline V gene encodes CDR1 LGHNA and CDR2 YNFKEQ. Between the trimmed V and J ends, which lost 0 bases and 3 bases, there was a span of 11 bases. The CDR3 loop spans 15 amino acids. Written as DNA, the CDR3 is TGTGCCAGCAGCCAAGATGCGGGGGGTGACACTGAAGCTTTCTTT. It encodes CASSQDAGGDTEAFF.

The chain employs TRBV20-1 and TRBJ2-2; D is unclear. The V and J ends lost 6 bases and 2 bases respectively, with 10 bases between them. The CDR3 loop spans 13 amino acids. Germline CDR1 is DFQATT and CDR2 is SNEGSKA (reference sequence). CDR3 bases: TGCAGTGCAAGAACAGAAAACACCGGGGAGCTGTTTTTT. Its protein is CSARTENTGELFF.